This TCR beta chain was captured in a study of cytotoxic CD8 clonotypes in ibrutinib-treated CLL. Repertoires were generated with immunoSEQ multiplex PCR, while TCRdb's copy carries only in-frame clones and drops some. This sample has about 300,000 clones, with approximately 79% found just once. Germline V CDR1 and CDR2: MDHEN, SYDVKM. The CDR3 loop spans 14 amino acids. The V gene lost 6 bases and the J gene lost 1 base, with 13 bases spanning the gap. The sequencing here drew on PBMCs, taken at disease progression, from a patient treated with ibrutinib. This receptor was taken from a human donor with chronic lymphocytic leukemia. The genes are TRBV28 and TRBJ2-7; no firm D call. This CDR3 reads CASRSPPSSYEQYF. CDR3 DNA sequence: TGTGCCAGCAGAAGCCCTCCGAGTTCCTACGAGCAGTACTTC.